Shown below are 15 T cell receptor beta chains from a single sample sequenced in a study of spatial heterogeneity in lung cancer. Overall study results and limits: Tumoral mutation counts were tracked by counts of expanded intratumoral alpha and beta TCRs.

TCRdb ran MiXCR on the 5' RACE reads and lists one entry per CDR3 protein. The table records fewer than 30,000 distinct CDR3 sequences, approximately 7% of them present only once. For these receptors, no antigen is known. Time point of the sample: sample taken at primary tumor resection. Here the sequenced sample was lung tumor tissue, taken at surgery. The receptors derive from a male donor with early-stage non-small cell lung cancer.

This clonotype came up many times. The CDR3 region is CASGDLNSPLHF. As DNA, the CDR3 is TGTGCCTCGGGAGACCTAAATTCACCCCTCCACTTT. The chain links TRBV27 to TRBJ1-6; no definite D call. The CDR3 loop spans 12 amino acids. Germline lookup yields CDR1 MNHEY and CDR2 SMNVEV (reference sequence). Trimming removed 11 bases from V and 7 bases from J, with 12 bases in between.

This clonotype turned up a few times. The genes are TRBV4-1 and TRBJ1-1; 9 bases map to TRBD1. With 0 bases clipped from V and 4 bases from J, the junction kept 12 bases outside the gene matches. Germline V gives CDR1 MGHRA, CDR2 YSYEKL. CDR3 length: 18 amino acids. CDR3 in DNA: TGCGCCAGCAGCCAAGATATGGGACAGGGACCTGGAAGCACTGAAGCTTTCTTT. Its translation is CASSQDMGQGPGSTEAFF.

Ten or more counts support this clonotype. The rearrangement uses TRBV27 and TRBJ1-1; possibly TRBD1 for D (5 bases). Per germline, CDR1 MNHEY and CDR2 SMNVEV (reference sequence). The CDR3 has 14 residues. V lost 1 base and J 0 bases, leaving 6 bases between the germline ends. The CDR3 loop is CASSLWGLNTEAFF. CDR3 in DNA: TGTGCCAGCAGTTTATGGGGCTTGAACACTGAAGCTTTCTTT.

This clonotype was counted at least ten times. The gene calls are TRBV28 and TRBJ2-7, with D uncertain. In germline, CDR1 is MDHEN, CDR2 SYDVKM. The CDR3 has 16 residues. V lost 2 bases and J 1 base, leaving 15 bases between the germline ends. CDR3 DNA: TGTGCCAGCAGTTTACAGATCCGGGCCGATTCCTACGAGCAGTACTTC. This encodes CASSLQIRADSYEQYF.

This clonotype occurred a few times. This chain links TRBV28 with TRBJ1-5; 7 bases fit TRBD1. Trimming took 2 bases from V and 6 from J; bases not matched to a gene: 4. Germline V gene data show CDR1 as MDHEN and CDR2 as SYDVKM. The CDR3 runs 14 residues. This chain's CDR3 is CASSLRTGFQPQHF. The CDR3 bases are TGTGCCAGCAGTTTAAGGACAGGTTTTCAGCCCCAGCATTTT.

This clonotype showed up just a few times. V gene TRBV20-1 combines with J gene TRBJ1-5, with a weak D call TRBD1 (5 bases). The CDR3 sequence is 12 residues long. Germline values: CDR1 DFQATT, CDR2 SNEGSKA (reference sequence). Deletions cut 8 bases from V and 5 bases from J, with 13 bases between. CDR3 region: CSTGRYHQPQHF. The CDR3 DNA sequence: TGCAGTACGGGACGGTATCATCAGCCCCAGCATTTT.

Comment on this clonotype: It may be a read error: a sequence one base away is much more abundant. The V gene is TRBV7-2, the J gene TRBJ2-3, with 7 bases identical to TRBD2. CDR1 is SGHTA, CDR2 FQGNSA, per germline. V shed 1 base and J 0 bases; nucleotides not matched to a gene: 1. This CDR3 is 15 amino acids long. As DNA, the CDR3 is TGTGCCAGCAGCTTAGTCGGGGGGAGCACAGATACGCAGTATTTT. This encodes CASSLVGGSTDTQYF.

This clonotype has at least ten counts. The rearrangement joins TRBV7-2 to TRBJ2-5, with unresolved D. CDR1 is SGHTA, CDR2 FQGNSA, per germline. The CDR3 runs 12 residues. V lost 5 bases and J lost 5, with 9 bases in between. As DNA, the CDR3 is TGTGCCAGCAGCCCCGTTAGGGAGACCCAGTACTTC. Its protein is CASSPVRETQYF.

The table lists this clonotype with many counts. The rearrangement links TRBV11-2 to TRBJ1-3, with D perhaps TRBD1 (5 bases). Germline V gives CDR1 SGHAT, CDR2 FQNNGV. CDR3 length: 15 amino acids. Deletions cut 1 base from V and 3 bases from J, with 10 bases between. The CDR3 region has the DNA TGTGCCAGCAGCTTAGGCAGGGCATATGGAAACACCATATATTTT. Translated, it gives CASSLGRAYGNTIYF.

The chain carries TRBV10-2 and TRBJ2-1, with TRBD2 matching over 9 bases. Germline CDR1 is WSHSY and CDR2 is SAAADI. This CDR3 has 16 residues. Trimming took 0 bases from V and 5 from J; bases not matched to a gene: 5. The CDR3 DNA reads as TGCGCCAGCAGTGAGTCGGCGGGGGGGCCGGACAATGAGCAGTTCTTC. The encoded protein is CASSESAGGPDNEQFF.

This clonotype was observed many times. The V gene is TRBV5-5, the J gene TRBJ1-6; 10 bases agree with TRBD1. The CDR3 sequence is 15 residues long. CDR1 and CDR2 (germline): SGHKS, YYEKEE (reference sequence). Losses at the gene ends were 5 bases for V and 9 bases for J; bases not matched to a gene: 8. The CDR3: CASSSRTGGFSPLHF. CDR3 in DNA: TGTGCCAGCAGTTCGCGGACAGGGGGGTTTTCACCCCTCCACTTT.

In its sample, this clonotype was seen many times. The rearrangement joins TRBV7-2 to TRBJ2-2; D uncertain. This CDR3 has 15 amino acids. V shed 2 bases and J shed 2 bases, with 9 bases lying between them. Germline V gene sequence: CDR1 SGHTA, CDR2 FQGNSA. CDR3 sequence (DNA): TGTGCCAGCAGCTTATTGGTGGGCAACACCGGGGAGCTGTTTTTT. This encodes CASSLLVGNTGELFF.

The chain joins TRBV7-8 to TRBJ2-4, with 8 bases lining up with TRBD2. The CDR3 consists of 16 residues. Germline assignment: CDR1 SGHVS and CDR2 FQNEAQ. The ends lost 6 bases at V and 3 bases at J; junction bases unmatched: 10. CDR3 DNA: TGTGCCAGCAGGCCGGGACTAGGCTTAGGCAAAAACATTCAGTACTTC. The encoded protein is CASRPGLGLGKNIQYF.

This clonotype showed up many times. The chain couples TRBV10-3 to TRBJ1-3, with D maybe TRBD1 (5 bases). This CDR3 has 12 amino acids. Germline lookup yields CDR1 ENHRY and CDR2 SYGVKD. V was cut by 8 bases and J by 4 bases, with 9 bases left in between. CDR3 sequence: CAIGGDGNTIYF. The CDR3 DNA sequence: TGTGCCATCGGTGGGGACGGAAACACCATATATTTT.

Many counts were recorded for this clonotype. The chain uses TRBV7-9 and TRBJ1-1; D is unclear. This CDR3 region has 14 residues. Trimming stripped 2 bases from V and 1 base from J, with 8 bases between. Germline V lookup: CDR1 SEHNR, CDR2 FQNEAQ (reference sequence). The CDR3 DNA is TGTGCCAGCAGCTTAAGGGAAACGAACACTGAAGCTTTCTTT. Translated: CASSLRETNTEAFF.